This is a list of T cell receptor beta chains from one sample in a study of blood T cell repertoires in COVID-19. Assay used: immunoSEQ multiplex PCR; TCRdb lists only in-frame clones, some missing. The sample records 52,000 or so clones, less than 90% being singletons. The sequenced sample consisted of peripheral blood. These TCRs come from a woman in her 70s with active COVID-19. Each CDR3 is given with its conserved first and last residue. Fields, in order: J gene, clone size, CDR3 length, V gene, D gene, CDR3 protein, CDR3 DNA. A D gene is named only where the DNA matches it firmly. The size of a clone is reported for some rows only, either as once, few or many, or as a class for expanded clones.

TRBJ1-3	NA	16	TRBV7-2	NA	CASSSSTGLSGNTIYF	TGTGCCAGCAGCTCCTCGACAGGCCTCTCTGGAAACACCATATATTTT
TRBJ2-4	NA	13	TRBV7-2	NA	CASSPVGGNIQYF	TGTGCCAGCAGTCCCGTTGGGGGGAACATTCAGTACTTC
TRBJ2-7	NA	15	TRBV7-3	NA	CASSFSASASYEQYF	TGTGCCAGCAGCTTCTCCGCTAGCGCCTCCTACGAGCAGTACTTC
TRBJ2-3	few	19	TRBV13	TRBD2	CASSLGHTPRLAGTDTQYF	TGTGCCAGCAGCTTAGGACACACCCCAAGACTAGCGGGCACAGATACGCAGTATTTT
TRBJ2-7	NA	18	TRBV28	TRBD1	CASSFFYRDSFLSYEQYF	TGTGCCAGCAGTTTCTTCTATCGGGACAGTTTTCTTTCCTACGAGCAGTACTTC
TRBJ1-1	NA	13	TRBV7-3	NA	CASSDRRGTEAFF	TGTGCCAGCAGCGACAGGCGTGGCACTGAAGCTTTCTTT
TRBJ2-1	NA	15	TRBV5-4	TRBD2	CASSLLTSGSDEQFF	TGTGCCAGCAGCTTGTTGACTAGCGGGAGTGATGAGCAGTTCTTC
TRBJ1-2	NA	15	TRBV28	TRBD1	CASSPPGQGRHGYTF	TGTGCCAGCAGTCCGCCGGGACAGGGAAGACATGGCTACACCTTC
TRBJ2-7	few	13	TRBV20-1	TRBD2	CSASMRERYEQYF	TGCAGTGCTAGTATGCGGGAGAGATACGAGCAGTACTTC
TRBJ1-4	NA	19	TRBV2	TRBD1	CASSEARGHGILEDEKLFF	TGTGCCAGCAGTGAAGCCAGGGGGCATGGGATTTTGGAGGATGAAAAACTGTTTTTT
TRBJ2-5	once	17	TRBV28	TRBD2	CASSSLRHSTSLETQYF	TGTGCCAGCAGTTCCCTCCGACATTCGACTAGCTTAGAGACCCAGTACTTC
TRBJ2-7	NA	17	TRBV18	NA	CASSPPLYRAGSYEQYF	TGTGCCAGCTCACCACCGCTTTACAGGGCCGGCTCCTACGAGCAGTACTTC
TRBJ2-1	once	12	TRBV28	NA	CASTRDYNEQFF	TGTGCCAGCACCCGGGACTACAATGAGCAGTTCTTC
TRBJ2-3	once	14	TRBV5-6	TRBD1	CASSLDRATDTQYF	TGTGCCAGCAGCTTAGACAGGGCGACAGATACGCAGTATTTT
TRBJ2-1	NA	15	TRBV3-1/TRBV3-2	TRBD2	CASSRSSGSGNEQFF	TGTGCCAGCAGCCGTTCTAGCGGGAGTGGGAATGAGCAGTTCTTC
TRBJ2-3	NA	14	TRBV11-2	NA	CASSLGGERVTQYF	TGTGCCAGCAGCTTAGGGGGGGAGAGGGTTACGCAGTATTTT
TRBJ2-7	NA	15	TRBV6-5	TRBD1	CASKGRTGGAYEQYF	TGTGCCAGCAAAGGTAGGACAGGGGGAGCCTACGAGCAGTACTTC
TRBJ1-2	NA	13	TRBV28	NA	CASREVGVYGYTF	TGTGCCAGCAGAGAGGTAGGGGTCTATGGCTACACCTTC
TRBJ2-1	NA	15	TRBV24-1	NA	CATSDLHSRNDEQFF	TGTGCCACCAGTGATTTGCATTCCAGAAATGATGAGCAGTTCTTC
TRBJ2-2	NA	15	TRBV29-1	TRBD1	CSVKTPGQGTGELFF	TGCAGCGTTAAGACACCGGGACAGGGGACCGGGGAGCTGTTTTTT
TRBJ1-3	NA	12	TRBV28	NA	CASSLFRGTIYF	TGTGCCAGCAGTTTATTCAGAGGAACCATATATTTT
TRBJ1-5	NA	14	TRBV19	NA	CASSSGNSNQPQHF	TGTGCCAGTAGCTCAGGGAATAGCAATCAGCCCCAGCATTTT
TRBJ2-1	NA	13	TRBV12-3/TRBV12-4	NA	CASGPWSAGEQFF	TGTGCCAGCGGTCCCTGGAGCGCGGGTGAGCAGTTCTTC
TRBJ1-1	once	13	TRBV7-3	NA	CASSLTLGVEAFF	TGTGCCAGCAGCTTAACGTTAGGGGTGGAAGCTTTCTTT
TRBJ2-1	NA	14	TRBV10-2	TRBD2	CASSELAGRNEQFF	TGCGCCAGCAGTGAGCTAGCGGGACGCAATGAGCAGTTCTTC
TRBJ2-7	once	13	TRBV7-6	NA	CASSARTSSEQYF	TGTGCCAGCAGCGCTCGGACATCCTCCGAGCAGTACTTC
TRBJ2-7	once	18	TRBV4-2	TRBD2	CASSQDGTSGTPSYEQYF	TGTGCCAGCAGCCAAGATGGGACTAGCGGAACACCTTCCTACGAGCAGTACTTC
TRBJ1-1	NA	15	TRBV28	NA	CASSPHHGLNTEAFF	TGTGCCAGCAGTCCCCATCATGGCTTGAACACTGAAGCTTTCTTT
TRBJ2-1	NA	18	TRBV27	TRBD2	CASSLISLAGNSYNEQFF	TGTGCCAGCAGTTTAATATCCCTAGCGGGAAACTCCTACAATGAGCAGTTCTTC
TRBJ2-7	NA	12	TRBV27	TRBD2	CASRHGEGRQYF	TGTGCCAGCAGGCATGGGGAGGGCAGGCAGTACTTC
TRBJ2-1	NA	13	TRBV19	NA	CASSSLAWAEQFF	TGTGCCAGTAGCTCACTAGCATGGGCTGAGCAGTTCTTC
TRBJ2-7	NA	15	TRBV3-1/TRBV3-2	TRBD2	CASSPQAGEGYEQYF	TGTGCCAGCAGCCCGCAAGCGGGAGAGGGCTACGAGCAGTACTTC
TRBJ2-1	NA	14	TRBV5-6	NA	CASSVREPPNEQFF	TGTGCCAGCAGCGTGCGAGAACCACCCAATGAGCAGTTCTTC